This T cell receptor beta chain was documented in a study of shared clonotypes between healthy human individuals (TCRdb year 2020). In the study overall: The cohort comprised two women and a few men aged 18 to 49 years. To estimate repertoire size and how much clonotype sharing occurs between individuals, the study deeply sequenced the blood TCR repertoires of about 5 healthy adults. For each donor, three plates each were used for CD4 naive and CD4 memory, two plates were used for CD8 naive, and one plate was used for CD8 memory. Per donor, leukapheresis produced somewhere between about 0.9 and 9 billion PBMCs. To increase sequencing depth and limit assay-specific biases, different laboratories used diverse techniques to prepare libraries and sequence TCR repertoires. The paper as a whole reports these results and caveats: The small number of donors limited the genetic and exposure-history diversity represented. Pairwise subsampling indicated that sequencing depth was expected to affect the degree of clonotype sharing among donors. Sampling was restricted to blood, and TCR repertoires in tissues likely differ from the TCR repertoires found in blood. Compared with non-shared clonotypes, the clonotypes found in all four sorted-subset donors had higher generation probabilities. Incomplete sequencing was indicated by rarefaction of sorted-subset datasets, despite the large sequencing depth. Naive subsets generally had larger estimated clonotype richness than memory subsets did. About 5% of naive CD4, 3% to 3.5% of naive CD8, approximately 2.2% of memory CD4, and about 0.4% of memory CD8 clonotypes were shared across four donors.

Using the deep immunoSEQ assay, multiplex PCR amplified TCR CDR3 regions from genomic DNA. Extracted genomic DNA from each cell subset was spread evenly across all wells of several immunoSEQ 96-well plates, with each plate serving as a replicate. For sorted subsets, each replicate PCR was loaded with about 0.2 ug genomic DNA, equivalent to approximately 27,000 T cell genomes. Purified libraries were quantified with a Qubit 3.0 fluorometer, sized on a Bioanalyzer 2100, and re-quantified with the KAPA Library Quantification kit. A separate single-read 150-cycle Illumina NextSeq 550 flow cell was used to sequence each immunoSEQ 96-well plate. As for the original processing: Because only junctional sequences without quality scores were contained in the immunoSEQ output, filtering matching that applied to full-length reads could not be performed. To assign V/J genes and CDR3, sequences were annotated using PyIR, a Python wrapper for IgBLAST v1.9, with IMGT germline references. Reads were filtered out if the reads had weak V/J assignments (E-value above 1e-6), no CDR3, stop codons, out-of-frame junctions, or ambiguous translated residues. V3J clonotypes were defined as sequences sharing an identical inferred V gene, J gene, and CDR3 amino acid sequence. Percentage overlap between repertoires was calculated by dividing the number of shared unique clonotypes by the size of the smaller repertoire. RTK rarefaction, the Chao1 estimator, and Recon v2.1 estimates of unobserved clonotypes were used to assess repertoire richness. Generation probabilities were computed with OLGA for all TCRbeta clonotypes obtained by the gDNA method from a few donors. TCRdb obtained this table from immuneACCESS and retained in-frame rearrangements with V and J assigned. These tables miss some clones; where compared with another copy, unresolved V genes account for less than half of the shortfall, and the remainder is unexplained. For V, J and clone size, that table is used; D and trimming come from the DNA. The sample table lists approximately 2,200,000 clones, 85% to 95% of them with a count of one. Of the sample, roughly 1.8% falls within the top ten clones.

Counted from cysteine to phenylalanine, this CDR3 has 14 amino acids. The kept DNA is CDR3 alone, 42 bases in frame from the first base. CDR1 and CDR2, per the germline V gene (reference sequence), are SEHNR and FQNEAQ. V drops 0 bases and J drops 4 bases, leaving 9 bases in between. As concerns this clone: The antigen this receptor binds is unknown. No base qualities exist here, and no much larger clone lies one base off it.

CD8 naive samples were CD45RO-negative cells positively selected for CCR7, giving a CD45RA+CCR7+ population that excluded TemRA cells. The donors were healthy, HIV-negative adults who had no recently reported acute infections or vaccinations. Only Caucasian adults living in Nashville, Tennessee, USA were represented among the donors. Blood was obtained by leukapheresis, after which PBMCs were separated by Ficoll-Histopaque density gradient centrifugation and cryopreserved in liquid nitrogen vapor phase. Purity and quantity of every magnetically sorted T cell population were checked by analytical flow cytometry. Each sorted fraction had its genomic DNA isolated and then quantified by UV absorbance on a Nanodrop 2000c.

The V and J genes are TRBV7-9 and TRBJ1-2, with the D gene uncertain. The clonotype comes from a man younger than 30 in good health. Some clones in this sample may be carry-over from other donors' samples. Material: naive CD8+ T cells from PBMCs. The sample's cell subset or site, from its label and the paper: CD45RA+CCR7+. The CDR3 corresponds to CASSLAGSSYGYTF. The bases read TGTGCCAGCAGCTTAGCGGGCTCCAGCTATGGCTACACCTTC.